What follows describes a single T cell receptor beta chain. The data are from a study of T cells after posttransplantation cyclophosphamide. This CDR3 has 16 amino acids. Per germline, CDR1 SGHRS and CDR2 YFSETQ. V shed 4 bases and J shed 7 bases, with 21 bases lying between them. Peripheral blood was collected from the related graft donor on the marrow donation day. TCRdb's copy holds only in-frame clones and misses some; the assay was immunoSEQ multiplex PCR. The table shows roughly 7,300 clones, with approximately 91% occurring only once. V usage is TRBV5-1 and J usage is TRBJ2-1; D may be TRBD1 (6 bases). The clonotype originates from a woman in her fifties or sixties in good health and a related stem cell transplant donor. The specimen was CD4+ T cells sorted from blood. The CDR3 here is CASSLQGVGFWNEQFF. The CDR3 nucleotides read TGCGCCAGCAGCCTACAGGGCGTCGGGTTTTGGAATGAGCAGTTCTTC.